Given below is one TCR beta chain in context. Its antigen is not identified. This sample stems from a study of response to subunit inactivated influenza vaccine. Study-level results: The authors put forward the suggestion that each seasonal influenza vaccination may bring in only a limited number of new T cells.

TCRdb re-analysed the RT-PCR reads in MiXCR, keeping a single row per CDR3 protein. Counted here are 450,000 to 550,000 distinct CDR3 sequences, about 25% occurring once; the ten biggest clones make up under 2.5%. The ends lost 9 bases at V and 5 bases at J; junction bases unmatched: 10. The CDR3 runs to 15 residues. The sequencing here drew on CD4+ T cells sorted from PBMCs, taken more than 4 days after vaccination. This chain connects TRBV12-3 or TRBV12-4 to TRBJ2-1; 10 bases are a match to TRBD1. This TCR was recovered from a man aged 50 to 60 who received an inactivated influenza vaccine. DNA of the CDR3: TGTGCCAGTAAAAGGGGACAGGGGAAAAACAATGAGCAGTTCTTC. Its translation: CASKRGQGKNNEQFF.